This record covers a single T cell receptor (beta chain). These data come from a study of T cell responses to AZD1222 COVID-19 vaccine. V was trimmed by 6 bases and J by 3 bases, leaving 11 bases between them. Germline assignment: CDR1 SNHLY and CDR2 FYNNEI. There are 13 residues in the CDR3. The repertoire was sequenced with immunoSEQ multiplex PCR; TCRdb's copy has only in-frame clones and lacks some. In the table there are 110,000 or so clones, about 91% of which are singletons. The rearrangement joins TRBV2 to TRBJ1-2; D gene unclear. Sequencing used peripheral blood, obtained 28 days after the second AZD1222 dose. This receptor was obtained from an adult who received the AZD1222 COVID-19 vaccine. CDR3 region: CASSDTSYYGYTF. As DNA, the CDR3 is TGTGCCAGCAGCGATACCAGCTACTATGGCTACACCTTC.